The 10 T cell receptor beta chains below were found in one sample sequenced in a study of blood T cell repertoires in COVID-19. Assay: immunoSEQ multiplex PCR; the TCRdb copy retains only in-frame clones and omits some. The sample has 200,000 to 300,000 clones, about 87% seen once. Source material: peripheral blood. These receptors came from a woman in her 70s with active or convalescent COVID-19.

The CDR3 DNA reads TGTGCCAGCAGACCCGCGGGAGCGGGGGGTAATGAGCAGTTCTTC. Translated: CASRPAGAGGNEQFF. V is TRBV25-1 and J is TRBJ2-1; 9 nucleotides match TRBD2. The length of the CDR3 is 15 residues. CDR1 is MGHDK and CDR2 is SYGVNS in the germline V gene. Losses at the gene ends were 6 bases for V and 7 bases for J; bases not matched to a gene: 10.

This clone was seen just once. The rearrangement joins TRBV7-2 to TRBJ2-3, with 12 bases aligning to TRBD2. The ends lost 4 bases at V and 2 bases at J; junction bases unmatched: 7. The CDR3 covers 17 residues. The germline V gene encodes CDR1 SGHTA and CDR2 FQGNSA. The CDR3 region is CASSSTLAGGPTDTQYF. The CDR3 region has the DNA TGTGCCAGCAGCTCCACACTAGCGGGGGGCCCCACAGATACGCAGTATTTT.

The chain employs TRBV7-2 and TRBJ1-4, with 7 nucleotides matching TRBD1. The germline gives CDR1 SGHTA, CDR2 FQGNSA. The V segment lost 4 bases and the J segment 5 bases; nucleotides outside the gene matches: 7. The length of the CDR3 is 15 residues. CDR3: CASSSRQGSNEKLFF. As DNA, the CDR3 is TGTGCCAGCAGCTCAAGACAGGGATCGAATGAAAAACTGTTTTTT.

V gene TRBV5-8 combines with J gene TRBJ2-1; a possible D gene is TRBD1 (5 bases). The CDR3 covers 15 residues. Germline values: CDR1 SGHTS, CDR2 YDEGEE. V lost 0 bases and J 8 bases, leaving 15 bases between the germline ends. The CDR3: CASSLDPRQYDEQFF. DNA for the CDR3: TGTGCCAGCAGCTTGGACCCCCGACAGTACGATGAGCAGTTCTTC.

V gene TRBV29-1 combines with J gene TRBJ1-1, with D hard to call. V was pared by 3 bases and J by 11 bases, with 7 bases between. CDR1 is SQVTM, CDR2 ANQGSEA, per germline. This CDR3 is 9 amino acids long. CDR3 amino acids: CSVEEEAFF. The CDR3 DNA follows: TGCAGCGTTGAGGAGGAGGCTTTCTTT.

DNA for the CDR3: TGTGCCAGCAGTGATCCTACTAGCGCGCAGTATTTT. This translates into CASSDPTSAQYF. The genes are TRBV6-1 and TRBJ2-3, with 7 bases matching TRBD2. V shed 3 bases and J 10 bases; nucleotides not matched to a gene: 4. Germline V gene sequence: CDR1 MNHNS, CDR2 SASEGT. The CDR3 contains 12 residues.

This clone was seen at least ten times. The rearrangement uses TRBV12-3 or TRBV12-4 and TRBJ1-2, with TRBD1 matching over 8 bases. Unmatched junction bases numbered 10, after V lost 8 bases and J lost 8 bases. This CDR3 has 13 residues. CDR3 sequence: CASAPTGAGGYTF. The CDR3 DNA sequence: TGTGCCAGCGCCCCGACAGGGGCTGGGGGCTACACCTTC.

The chain couples TRBV6-6 to TRBJ2-7; D might be TRBD2 (6 bases). The CDR3 is made up of 15 amino acids. Trimming removed 4 bases at V and 5 bases at J, with 18 bases between. The germline V gene encodes CDR1 MNHNY and CDR2 SVGAGI (reference sequence). The CDR3 sequence is CASSSATSNLHEQYF. As DNA, the CDR3 is TGTGCCAGCAGTTCCGCGACTAGTAATCTCCACGAGCAGTACTTC.

This clone was seen only a few times. J is TRBJ1-1 and V is TRBV12-3 or TRBV12-4, with D hard to call. This CDR3 contains 12 residues. With 7 bases removed from V and 9 bases from J, the gap between germline ends came to 15 bases. The CDR3 reads CASIPIAGKAFF. For the CDR3, the DNA is TGTGCCAGCATTCCCATAGCGGGGAAAGCTTTCTTT.

The genes are TRBV5-1 and TRBJ1-6, with 7 bases that match TRBD1. Per the germline V gene, CDR1 is SGHRS and CDR2 is YFSETQ. V was pared by 4 bases and J by 9 bases, with 10 bases of the junction left unmatched. The length of the CDR3 is 15 residues. CDR3 sequence reads: CASSITGASGSPLHF. The CDR3 DNA is TGCGCCAGCAGCATTACAGGGGCGTCAGGTTCACCCCTCCACTTT.